What follows is one T cell receptor (beta chain) and its context. Its target is not known. With a J-beta primer mix and a sample-barcoded 5' primer, a second PCR ran about 7 to 11 cycles. Each cDNA was tagged by a template-switch adaptor containing 12 random nucleotides. Each CDR3 protein gets one entry after TCRdb re-called the 5' RACE reads with MiXCR. The table shows hundreds of thousands of distinct CDR3 sequences, with around half occurring only once. This specimen belongs to a study of blood T cells in healthy people across ages. Study observations and caveats: Lack of knowledge of donor CMV status possibly confounded expanded clonotype changes. Underestimates were what the diversity estimates from one million T cells were considered to be. Strong correlation was found linking TCR beta diversity to naive T cell percentage.

Material: blood. The sequence derives from a woman aged 55-70 years in good health.

The CDR3 DNA reads as TGCAGCGTTGAACGTTCAGGGGGCTCCAAAAACATTCAGTACTTC. It codes for CSVERSGGSKNIQYF. The V call is TRBV29-1, the J call TRBJ2-4; TRBD1 matches 8 bases. The V segment lost 2 bases and the J segment 2 bases; nucleotides outside the gene matches: 5. Germline loops: CDR1 SQVTM, CDR2 ANQGSEA. The length of the CDR3 is 15 residues.